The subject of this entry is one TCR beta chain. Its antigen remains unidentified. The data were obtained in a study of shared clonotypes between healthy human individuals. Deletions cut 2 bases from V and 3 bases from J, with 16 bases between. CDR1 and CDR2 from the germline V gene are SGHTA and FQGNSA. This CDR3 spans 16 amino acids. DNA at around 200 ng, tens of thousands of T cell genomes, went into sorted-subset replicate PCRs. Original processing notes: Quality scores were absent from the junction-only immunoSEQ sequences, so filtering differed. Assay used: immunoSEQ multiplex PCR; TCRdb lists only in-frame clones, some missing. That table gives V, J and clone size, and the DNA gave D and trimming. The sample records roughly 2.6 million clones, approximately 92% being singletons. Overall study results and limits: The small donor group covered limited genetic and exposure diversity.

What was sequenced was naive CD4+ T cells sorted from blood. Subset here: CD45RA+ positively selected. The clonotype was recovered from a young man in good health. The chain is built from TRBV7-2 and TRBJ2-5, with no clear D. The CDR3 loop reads CASSLSPLASKETQYF. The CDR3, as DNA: TGTGCCAGCAGCTTATCTCCTCTGGCTAGTAAAGAGACCCAGTACTTC.